Each of the 30 T cell receptor beta chains below was sequenced from the same sample in a study of T cells after yellow fever vaccination. TCRdb independently ran MiXCR on the 5' RACE reads; one entry per CDR3 protein. The table includes some 300,000 distinct CDR3 sequences, around 4% detected once. Here the sequenced sample was PBMCs, taken on the day of the yellow fever booster vaccination. The receptors stem from a man between 18 and 35 years old who received the YFV17D yellow fever vaccine.

Many counts were recorded for this clonotype. V and J are TRBV5-1 and TRBJ2-1; tentatively, D is TRBD1 or TRBD2 (6 bases each). V was trimmed by 2 bases and J by 5 bases, leaving 14 bases between them. CDR1 and CDR2 from the germline V gene are SGHRS and YFSETQ. The CDR3 consists of 15 residues. CDR3 DNA sequence: TGCGCCAGCAGCTTCGGGGGCAGGGGTAACAATGAGCAGTTCTTC. As protein: CASSFGGRGNNEQFF.

Details on this clonotype: Compared with germline, one end of the junction differs, possibly owing to a read error. The rearrangement joins TRBV18 to TRBJ2-3; D uncertain. In germline, CDR1 is KGHSH, CDR2 LQKENI. This CDR3 has 15 amino acids. The CDR3 spells CASSPRPDLTDTPYF. The CDR3 DNA sequence: TGTGCCAGCTCACCGCGTCCGGACCTCACAGATACGCCGTATTTT.

There are many counts of this clonotype. The genes are TRBV7-8 and TRBJ2-3, with D perhaps TRBD2 (5 bases). The germline V gene has CDR1 SGHVS and CDR2 FQNEAQ. The CDR3 spans 14 residues. Trimming pared 1 base from V and 6 bases from J, leaving 11 bases between. The CDR3, as DNA: TGTGCCAGCAGCTTAGACTCGACGGGGGATACGCAGTATTTT. This codes for CASSLDSTGDTQYF.

The chain has TRBV4-1 and TRBJ1-2; D possibly corresponds to TRBD1 (5 bases). The CDR3 has 17 residues. Germline V lookup: CDR1 MGHRA, CDR2 YSYEKL. Trimming removed 0 bases from V and 5 bases from J, with 19 bases in between. CDR3 amino acids: CASSQDGAQSLRYGYTF. CDR3 in DNA: TGCGCCAGCAGCCAAGACGGGGCGCAGTCCCTTAGGTATGGCTACACCTTC.

This clonotype was observed at least ten times. This rearrangement joins TRBV18 to TRBJ2-5; no clear D. Trimming pared 8 bases from V and 5 bases from J, leaving 9 bases between. The CDR3 loop spans 11 amino acids. Germline V gene lookup returns CDR1 KGHSH and CDR2 LQKENI. The CDR3 loop is CASSPGETQYF. CDR3 coding DNA: TGTGCCAGCAGCCCCGGGGAGACCCAGTACTTC.

The V call is TRBV14, the J call TRBJ2-3; D may be TRBD2 (5 bases). The CDR3 has 13 residues. CDR1 is SGHDN and CDR2 is FVKESK in the germline V gene. V was cut by 7 bases and J by 5 bases, with 13 bases left in between. The CDR3 DNA follows: TGTGCCAGCACTGTGGGTGGGAGAGATACGCAGTATTTT. Protein sequence: CASTVGGRDTQYF.

The chain has TRBV4-3 and TRBJ1-6; D possibly corresponds to TRBD1 (5 bases). Trimming removed 0 bases from V and 5 bases from J, with 8 bases in between. This CDR3 contains 15 residues. Looked up from germline, CDR1 is LGHNA and CDR2 is YSLEER. The CDR3 here is CASSQEQAHNSPLHF. In DNA, the CDR3 is TGCGCCAGCAGCCAAGAACAGGCCCATAATTCACCCCTCCACTTT.

The V call is TRBV4-1, the J call TRBJ2-2; D may be TRBD2 (5 bases). With 1 base removed from V and 4 bases from J, the gap between germline ends came to 16 bases. The germline gives CDR1 MGHRA, CDR2 YSYEKL. The CDR3 contains 17 residues. Here the CDR3 reads CASSQGLAQTPTGELFF. DNA for the CDR3: TGCGCCAGCAGCCAAGGATTAGCGCAAACCCCCACCGGGGAGCTGTTTTTT.

This rearrangement joins TRBV5-4 to TRBJ2-7; D not resolved. CDR1 and CDR2 from the germline V gene are SGHNT and YYREEE (reference sequence). V was clipped by 4 bases and J by 3 bases, with 11 bases between them. The CDR3 sequence is 13 residues long. The CDR3 is CASSLTDYYEQYF. The CDR3 bases are TGTGCCAGCAGCCTGACGGATTACTACGAGCAGTACTTC.

This clonotype was recorded at least ten times. The chain recombines TRBV7-2 with TRBJ2-3; D is unresolved. This CDR3 has 14 residues. Germline CDR1 SGHTA, CDR2 FQGNSA. V was pared by 2 bases and J by 2 bases, with 8 bases between. The CDR3 nucleotides are TGTGCCAGCAGCTTACAAGGCGACACAGATACGCAGTATTTT. Its translation is CASSLQGDTDTQYF.

This clonotype was counted ten times or more. This chain joins TRBV4-2 and TRBJ2-3; TRBD2 matches at 8 bases. J lost 2 bases, V lost 0 bases, and 4 bases had no gene match. This CDR3 spans 16 amino acids. CDR1 and CDR2 from the germline V gene are LGHNA and YNFKEQ. CDR3: CASSQEPAGATDTQYF. The CDR3 region has the DNA TGTGCCAGCAGCCAAGAACCAGCGGGGGCCACAGATACGCAGTATTTT.

This clonotype turned up a few times. The genes are TRBV11-2 and TRBJ2-7; TRBD1 is a possible D gene (6 bases). This CDR3 is 17 amino acids long. Trimming took off 3 bases at V and 3 bases at J, with 21 bases between the two ends. Germline CDR1 reads SGHAT; CDR2 reads FQNNGV. The CDR3 nucleotides read TGTGCCAGCAGCTTGCGTACAGGGTATGTCGATGACTACGAGCAGTACTTC. This translates into CASSLRTGYVDDYEQYF.

The chain has TRBV25-1 and TRBJ2-7; TRBD1 might be the D (5 bases). Germline-derived CDR1 and CDR2 are MGHDK and SYGVNS. The CDR3 length is 14 residues. The V and J ends lost 2 bases and 3 bases respectively, with 11 bases between them. The CDR3 sequence: CASSERRTLYEQYV. As DNA, the CDR3 is TGTGCCAGCAGTGAAAGGCGGACACTCTACGAGCAGTACGTC.

This clonotype was seen ten or more times. The rearrangement links TRBV11-2 to TRBJ1-1; D unclear. The CDR3 is 13 amino acids. Between the trimmed V and J ends, which lost 3 bases and 4 bases, there was a span of 9 bases. Germline V lookup: CDR1 SGHAT, CDR2 FQNNGV. The CDR3 DNA reads TGTGCCAGCAGCTTCCAAGCGGTCACTGAAGCTTTCTTT. Translating it yields CASSFQAVTEAFF.

In its sample, this clonotype was seen many times. The chain carries TRBV7-9 and TRBJ1-4; 7 nucleotides match TRBD1. V lost 5 bases, J lost 2 bases, and 2 bases stayed unmatched. Germline V gene lookup returns CDR1 SEHNR and CDR2 FQNEAQ (reference sequence). The CDR3 consists of 14 residues. The chain's CDR3 is CASSQGVTNEKLFF. Here the CDR3 DNA reads TGTGCCAGCAGCCAGGGGGTCACTAATGAAAAACTGTTTTTT.

This clonotype was detected ten times or more. The chain combines TRBV20-1 with TRBJ2-7; TRBD2 matches 7 bases. CDR1 DFQATT and CDR2 SNEGSKA come from the germline V gene (reference sequence). Unmatched junction bases numbered 5, after V lost 0 bases and J lost 6 bases. This CDR3 has 13 residues. Here the CDR3 DNA reads TGCAGTGCTAGAGACGGGGGGAAATCCGAGCAGTACGTC. Its protein is CSARDGGKSEQYV.

This clonotype was detected only a few times. Written as DNA, the CDR3 is TGTGCCAGTAGTACCATAAACCAAGAGACCCAGTACTTC. Protein product: CASSTINQETQYF. The V gene is TRBV19, the J gene TRBJ2-5; D not resolved. Germline CDR1 reads LNHDA; CDR2 reads SQIVND (reference sequence). Trimming took off 4 bases at V and 0 bases at J, with 6 bases between the two ends. The length of the CDR3 is 13 residues.

The table lists this clonotype with many counts. This chain uses TRBV5-1 with TRBJ1-2, with a tentative D call TRBD1 (5 bases). V lost 0 bases, J lost 4 bases, and 19 bases lay in between. Germline CDR1 reads SGHRS; CDR2 reads YFSETQ. The CDR3 runs to 17 residues. CDR3 coding DNA: TGCGCCAGCAGCTTGGCCCGCGCGGGGGTCGGTGGCTATGGCTACACCTTC. Translation gives CASSLARAGVGGYGYTF.

This clonotype was detected a few times. The gene calls are TRBV29-1 and TRBJ2-7; D not certain. The V and J ends lost 4 bases and 2 bases respectively, with 9 bases between them. Germline values: CDR1 SQVTM, CDR2 ANQGSEA. CDR3 length: 12 amino acids. CDR3: CSVGEDTYEQYV. The CDR3 region has the DNA TGCAGCGTTGGGGAAGACACCTACGAGCAGTACGTC.

This clonotype was counted many times. The chain is built from TRBV5-1 and TRBJ1-2; 8 bases line up with TRBD1. V lost 4 bases and J lost 3; bases outside the gene matches: 2. Germline V lookup: CDR1 SGHRS, CDR2 YFSETQ. CDR3 length: 13 residues. This CDR3 is CASSLQGDYGYTF. The CDR3 nucleotides read TGCGCCAGCAGCCTACAGGGGGACTATGGCTACACCTTC.

This clonotype was picked up many times. V and J are TRBV29-1 and TRBJ1-2; possible D gene TRBD1, 5 bases. The germline V gene encodes CDR1 SQVTM and CDR2 ANQGSEA. The CDR3 runs 12 residues. The V end lost 6 bases, the J end lost 1 base, and 9 bases lay between the germline ends. CDR3 nucleotides: TGCAGCGTGGGGGACGGTAACTATGGCTACACCTTC. It yields the protein CSVGDGNYGYTF.

The V and J genes are TRBV5-1 and TRBJ2-1, with a tentative D call TRBD1 (6 bases). Germline V gene lookup returns CDR1 SGHRS and CDR2 YFSETQ. This CDR3 is built from 17 residues. V dropped 1 base and J dropped 0 bases, with 14 bases sitting between them. The CDR3 DNA follows: TGCGCCAGCAGCTTGCTATCTGGACAGAGCTCCTACAATGAGCAGTTCTTC. Its translation is CASSLLSGQSSYNEQFF. Combining the CDR3 with reference TRBV5-1 and TRBJ2-1 gives the whole variable domain KAGVTQTPRYLIKTRGQQVTLSCSPISGHRSVSWYQQTPGQGLQFLFEYFSETQRNKGNFPGRFSGRQFSNSRSEMNVSTLELGDSALYLCASSLLSGQSSYNEQFFGPGTRLTVL.

This clonotype occurred a few times. V usage is TRBV7-3 and J usage is TRBJ2-2; tentatively, D is TRBD2 (7 bases). Trimming left V 1 base short and J 7 bases short, with 13 bases between. The germline V gene has CDR1 SGHTA and CDR2 FQGTGA. The CDR3 extends over 15 amino acids. The CDR3 nucleotides are TGTGCCAGCAGCTTAAGGACTAGGGGGATCGGGGAGCTGTTTTTT. It is translated as CASSLRTRGIGELFF. Variable domain in full (rest from reference TRBV7-3 and TRBJ2-2): GAGVSQTPSNKVTEKGKYVELRCDPISGHTALYWYRQSLGQGPEFLIYFQGTGAADDSGLPNDRFFAVRPEGSVSTLKIQRTERGDSAVYLCASSLRTRGIGELFFGEGSRLTVL.

This clonotype was recorded many times. The chain couples TRBV4-3 to TRBJ1-3; D not resolved. V was cut by 4 bases and J by 4 bases, with 8 bases left in between. Germline CDR1 LGHNA, CDR2 YSLEER. The CDR3 spans 13 residues. This CDR3 reads CASSPTVGNTIYF. In DNA, the CDR3 is TGCGCCAGCAGCCCCACCGTGGGAAACACCATATATTTT.

The chain is built from TRBV5-1 and TRBJ1-6, with a tentative D call TRBD1 (6 bases). The CDR3 contains 15 residues. Per the germline V gene, CDR1 is SGHRS and CDR2 is YFSETQ. Trimming cost V 4 bases and J 8 bases, with 16 bases left between them. For the CDR3, the DNA is TGCGCCAGCAGCCCCCTAACGGGGGCGGATTCACCCCTCCACTTT. The encoded protein is CASSPLTGADSPLHF.

The gene calls are TRBV6-1 and TRBJ1-6; possible D gene TRBD1, 5 bases. This CDR3 has 15 amino acids. The ends were cut back, 2 bases at V and 8 bases at J, with 13 bases in the middle. Germline V CDR1 and CDR2: MNHNS, SASEGT. Here the CDR3 reads CASSEFEGLDSPLHF. In nucleotides, the CDR3 is TGTGCCAGCAGTGAATTCGAGGGACTGGATTCACCCCTCCACTTT.

This clonotype was observed at least ten times. The rearrangement uses TRBV4-3 and TRBJ2-5, with D maybe TRBD2 (7 bases). With 0 bases removed from V and 5 bases from J, the gap between germline ends came to 13 bases. This CDR3 is 15 amino acids long. In germline, CDR1 is LGHNA, CDR2 YSLEER. For the CDR3, the DNA is TGCGCCAGCAGCCAAGAATGGGGGGGCTCGGAGACCCAGTACTTC. Protein: CASSQEWGGSETQYF.

The V gene is TRBV30, the J gene TRBJ2-4; the D gene is possibly TRBD1 (6 bases). The CDR3 is 14 residues long. V lost 2 bases to trimming and J lost 8 bases, with 16 bases between them. Germline CDR1 GTSNPN, CDR2 SVGIG (reference sequence). CDR3 sequence reads: CAWSRGNSSDIQYF. The DNA for the CDR3 is TGTGCCTGGAGTAGGGGGAATAGCAGTGACATTCAGTACTTC.

This clonotype was seen a handful of times. The chain carries TRBV6-2 or TRBV6-3 and TRBJ2-7; D unresolved. Trimming cost V 5 bases and J 6 bases, with 11 bases left between them. The CDR3 has 12 amino acids. From germline, CDR1 is MNHEY and CDR2 SVGEGT. CDR3 loop: CASSQPLGEQYF. The CDR3 region has the DNA TGTGCCAGCAGTCAACCCTTAGGCGAGCAGTACTTC.

The chain is built from TRBV5-6 and TRBJ2-7; TRBD2 might be the D (5 bases). The V end lost 1 base, the J end lost 6 bases, and 11 bases lay between the germline ends. Germline CDR1 and CDR2: SGHDT and YYEEEE. The CDR3 runs to 13 residues. The CDR3 loop is CASSLRERGEQYV. The DNA of the CDR3 is TGTGCCAGCAGCTTGAGGGAGAGAGGCGAGCAGTACGTC.